Many counts were recorded for the clone carrying this TCR beta chain. This sample was included in a study of spatial heterogeneity in lung cancer. The CDR3 has 14 residues. The V gene end was trimmed by 4 bases and the J gene end by 2 bases; junction bases not matched to a gene: 4. Germline CDR1 and CDR2: LNHNV and YYDKDF (reference sequence). TCRdb processed the 5' RACE reads anew with MiXCR; each CDR3 protein has one entry. Counted here are more than 30,000 distinct CDR3 sequences, around 5.8% occurring once; the ten biggest clones make up more than 9%. Time point given: sample taken at primary tumor resection. Unsorted whole RNA samples from tumor, nontumor lung or frozen PBMC were sequenced.

This TCR was sampled from a male donor with early-stage non-small cell lung cancer. The sequences come from PBMCs, collected at surgery. V and J are TRBV15 and TRBJ2-5, with 7 bases lining up with TRBD1. For the CDR3, the DNA is TGTGCCACCAGCACCCGGACAGGTCAAGAGACCCAGTACTTC. This translates into CATSTRTGQETQYF. The full variable domain, its missing parts supplied by reference TRBV15 and TRBJ2-5, is DAMVIQNPRYQVTQFGKPVTLSCSQTLNHNVMYWYQQKSSQAPKLLFHYYDKDFNNEADTPDNFQSRRPNTSFCFLDIRSPGLGDTAMYLCATSTRTGQETQYFGPGTRLLVL.